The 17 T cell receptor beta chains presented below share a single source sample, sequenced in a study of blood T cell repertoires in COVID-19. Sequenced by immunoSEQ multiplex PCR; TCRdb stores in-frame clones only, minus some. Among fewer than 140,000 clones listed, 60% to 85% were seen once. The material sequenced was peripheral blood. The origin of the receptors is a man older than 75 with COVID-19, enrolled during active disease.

The CDR3 DNA follows: TGTGCCAGTTCAAGACAGGGCTCTGGAAACACCATATATTTT. Translated, it gives CASSRQGSGNTIYF. The chain joins TRBV7-9 to TRBJ1-3; 7 nucleotides agree with TRBD1. With 9 bases clipped from V and 0 bases from J, the junction kept 5 bases outside the gene matches. Germline V gene sequence: CDR1 SEHNR, CDR2 FQNEAQ (reference sequence). This CDR3 spans 14 amino acids.

The CDR3 nucleotides read TGTGCCAGCAGTTACTCGATTTTAGACTCCTACGAGCAGTACTTC. It translates to CASSYSILDSYEQYF. This rearrangement joins TRBV6-5 to TRBJ2-7; D unclear. The CDR3 sequence is 15 residues long. V lost 0 bases to trimming and J lost 0 bases, with 9 bases between them. Germline loops: CDR1 MNHEY, CDR2 SVGAGI.

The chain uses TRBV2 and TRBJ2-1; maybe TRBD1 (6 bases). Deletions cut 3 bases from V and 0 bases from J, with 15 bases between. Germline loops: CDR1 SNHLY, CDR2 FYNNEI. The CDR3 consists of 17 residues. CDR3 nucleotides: TGTGCCAGCAGTGAGCTAGGACAGCTACACTCCTACAATGAGCAGTTCTTC. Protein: CASSELGQLHSYNEQFF.

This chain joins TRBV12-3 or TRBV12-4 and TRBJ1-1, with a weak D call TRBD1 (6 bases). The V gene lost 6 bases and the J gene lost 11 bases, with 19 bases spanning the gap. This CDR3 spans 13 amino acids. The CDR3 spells CASRRLGAKGAFF. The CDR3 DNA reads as TGTGCCAGCAGGCGTCTGGGGGCTAAAGGCGCTTTCTTT.

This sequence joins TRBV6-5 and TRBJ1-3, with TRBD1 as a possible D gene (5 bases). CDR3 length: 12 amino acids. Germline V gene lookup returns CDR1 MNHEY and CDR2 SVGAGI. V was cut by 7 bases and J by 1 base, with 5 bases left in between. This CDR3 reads CASKGSGNTIYF. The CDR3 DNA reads TGTGCCAGCAAGGGGTCTGGAAACACCATATATTTT.

CDR3 coding DNA: TGCAGCGTTGGGTCCAGGGGTACTCAGGAGCAGTACTTC. Protein: CSVGSRGTQEQYF. The chain uses TRBV29-1 and TRBJ2-7; TRBD1 might be the D (6 bases). V gave up 4 bases and J gave up 7 bases, with 17 bases separating them. CDR3 length equals 13 residues. Germline CDR1 SQVTM, CDR2 ANQGSEA.

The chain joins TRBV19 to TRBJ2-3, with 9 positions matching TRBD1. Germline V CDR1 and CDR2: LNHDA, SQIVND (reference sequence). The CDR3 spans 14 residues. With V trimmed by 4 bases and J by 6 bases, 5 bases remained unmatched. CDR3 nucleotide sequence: TGTGCCAGTAGTAACACAGGGGGCTGGGATACGCAGTATTTT. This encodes CASSNTGGWDTQYF.

CDR3 in amino acids: CATSSLGLAVQETQYF. The CDR3 nucleotides are TGTGCCACCAGCAGCCTCGGACTAGCGGTTCAAGAGACCCAGTACTTC. The chain has TRBV15 and TRBJ2-5; 10 bases align to TRBD2. Looked up from germline, CDR1 is LNHNV and CDR2 is YYDKDF (reference sequence). This CDR3 contains 16 residues. Trimming at V came to 3 bases and at J to 2 bases, leaving 6 bases not matched to a gene.

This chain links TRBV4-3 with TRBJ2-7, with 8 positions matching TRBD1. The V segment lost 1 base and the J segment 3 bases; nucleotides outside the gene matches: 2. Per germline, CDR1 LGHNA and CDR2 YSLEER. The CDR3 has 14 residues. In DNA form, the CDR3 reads TGCGCCAGCAGCCAAGGCGGACAGGGCTACGAGCAGTACTTC. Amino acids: CASSQGGQGYEQYF.

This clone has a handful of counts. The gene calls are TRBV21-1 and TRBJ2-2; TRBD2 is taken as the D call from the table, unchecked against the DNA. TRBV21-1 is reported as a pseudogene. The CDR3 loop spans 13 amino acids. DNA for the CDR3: TGTGCCAGCAGCTACTTGAACACCGGGGAGCTGTTTTTT. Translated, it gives CASSYLNTGELFF.

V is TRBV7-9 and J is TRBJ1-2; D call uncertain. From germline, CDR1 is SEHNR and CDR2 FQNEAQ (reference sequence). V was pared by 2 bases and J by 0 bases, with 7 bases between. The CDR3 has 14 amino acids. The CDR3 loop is CASSLRGSNYGYTF. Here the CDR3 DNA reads TGTGCCAGCAGCTTACGAGGGTCTAACTATGGCTACACCTTC.

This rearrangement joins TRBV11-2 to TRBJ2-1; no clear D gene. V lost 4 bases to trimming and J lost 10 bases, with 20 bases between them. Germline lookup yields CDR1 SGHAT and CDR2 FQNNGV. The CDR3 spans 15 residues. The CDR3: CASSSYLDVAREQFF. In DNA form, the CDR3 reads TGTGCCAGCAGCTCCTACCTTGATGTGGCGAGGGAGCAGTTCTTC.

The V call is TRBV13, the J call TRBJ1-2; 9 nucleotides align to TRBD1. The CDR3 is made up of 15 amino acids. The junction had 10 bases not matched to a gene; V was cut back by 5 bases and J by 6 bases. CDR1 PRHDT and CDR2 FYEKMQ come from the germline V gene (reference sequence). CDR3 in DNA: TGTGCCAGCAGCCTGGGGGACAGGGTAAGGGATGGCTACACCTTC. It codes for CASSLGDRVRDGYTF.

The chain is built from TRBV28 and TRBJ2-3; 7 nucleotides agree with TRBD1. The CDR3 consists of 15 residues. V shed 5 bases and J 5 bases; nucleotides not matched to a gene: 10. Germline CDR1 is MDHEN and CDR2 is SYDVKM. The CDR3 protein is CASSGDRRRGDTQYF. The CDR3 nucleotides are TGTGCCAGCAGTGGGGACAGACGCCGGGGAGATACGCAGTATTTT. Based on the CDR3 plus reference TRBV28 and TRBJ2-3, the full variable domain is DVKVTQSSRYLVKRTGEKVFLECVQDMDHENMFWYRQDPGLGLRLIYFSYDVKMKEKGDIPEGYSVSREKKERFSLILESASTNQTSMYLCASSGDRRRGDTQYFGPGTRLTVL.

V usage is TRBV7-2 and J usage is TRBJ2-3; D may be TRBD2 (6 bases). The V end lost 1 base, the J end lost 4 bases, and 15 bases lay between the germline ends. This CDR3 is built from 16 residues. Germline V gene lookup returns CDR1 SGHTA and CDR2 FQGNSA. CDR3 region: CASSLVRRGPADTQYF. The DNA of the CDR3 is TGTGCCAGCAGCTTAGTCAGGCGGGGCCCTGCAGATACGCAGTATTTT. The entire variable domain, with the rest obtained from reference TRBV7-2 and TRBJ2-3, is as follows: GAGVSQSPSNKVTEKGKDVELRCDPISGHTALYWYRQSLGQGLEFLIYFQGNSAPDKSGLPSDRFSAERTGGSVSTLTIQRTQQEDSAVYLCASSLVRRGPADTQYFGPGTRLTVL.

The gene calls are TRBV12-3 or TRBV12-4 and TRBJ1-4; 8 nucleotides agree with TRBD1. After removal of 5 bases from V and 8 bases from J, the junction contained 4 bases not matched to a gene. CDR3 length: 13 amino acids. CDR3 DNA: TGTGCCAGCAGTACTCAGGGGGCGGAAAAACTGTTTTTT. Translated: CASSTQGAEKLFF.

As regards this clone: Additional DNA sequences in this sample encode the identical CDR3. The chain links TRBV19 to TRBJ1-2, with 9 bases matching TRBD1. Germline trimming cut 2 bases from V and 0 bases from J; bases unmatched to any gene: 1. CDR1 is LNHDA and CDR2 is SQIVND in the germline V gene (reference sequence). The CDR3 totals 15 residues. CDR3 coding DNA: TGTGCCAGTAGTATAAGGGACAGGGCTAACTATGGCTACACCTTC. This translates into CASSIRDRANYGYTF.